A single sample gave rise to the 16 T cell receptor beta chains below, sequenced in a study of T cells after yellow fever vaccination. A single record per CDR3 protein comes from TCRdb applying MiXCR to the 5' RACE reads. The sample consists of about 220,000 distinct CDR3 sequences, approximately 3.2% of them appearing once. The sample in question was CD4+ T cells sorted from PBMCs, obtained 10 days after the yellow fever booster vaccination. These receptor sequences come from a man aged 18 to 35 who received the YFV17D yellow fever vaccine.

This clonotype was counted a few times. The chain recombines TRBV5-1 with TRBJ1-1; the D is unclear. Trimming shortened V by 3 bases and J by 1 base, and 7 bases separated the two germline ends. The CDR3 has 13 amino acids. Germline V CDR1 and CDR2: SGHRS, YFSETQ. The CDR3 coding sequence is TGCGCCAGCAGCTGGTGGGGGAACACTGAAGCTTTCTTT. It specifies CASSWWGNTEAFF.

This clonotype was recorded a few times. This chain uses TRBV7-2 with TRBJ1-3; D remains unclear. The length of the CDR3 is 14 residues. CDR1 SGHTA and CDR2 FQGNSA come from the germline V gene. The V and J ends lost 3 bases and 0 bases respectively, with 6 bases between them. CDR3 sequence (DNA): TGTGCCAGCAGCTTTCATAGCTCTGGAAACACCATATATTTT. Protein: CASSFHSSGNTIYF.

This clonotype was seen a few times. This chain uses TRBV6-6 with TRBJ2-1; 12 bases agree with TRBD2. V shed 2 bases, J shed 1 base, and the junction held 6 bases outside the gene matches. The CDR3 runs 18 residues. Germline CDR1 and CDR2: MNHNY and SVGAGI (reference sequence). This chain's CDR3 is CASSYRPTSGGSYNEQFF. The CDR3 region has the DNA TGTGCCAGCAGTTACCGACCGACTAGCGGGGGATCCTACAATGAGCAGTTCTTC.

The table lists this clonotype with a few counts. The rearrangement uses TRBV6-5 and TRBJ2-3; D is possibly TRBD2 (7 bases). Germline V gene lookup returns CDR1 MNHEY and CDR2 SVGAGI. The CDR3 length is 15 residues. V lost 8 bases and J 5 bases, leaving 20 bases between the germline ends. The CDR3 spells CASGVGGPGLDTQYF. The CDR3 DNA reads TGTGCCAGCGGTGTGGGGGGGCCCGGGCTAGATACGCAGTATTTT.

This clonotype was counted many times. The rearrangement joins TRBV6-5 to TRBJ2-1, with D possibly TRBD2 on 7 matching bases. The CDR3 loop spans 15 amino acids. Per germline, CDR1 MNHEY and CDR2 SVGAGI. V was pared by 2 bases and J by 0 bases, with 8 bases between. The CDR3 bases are TGTGCCAGCAGTTACCGGGGGGCCTCCTACAATGAGCAGTTCTTC. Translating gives CASSYRGASYNEQFF.

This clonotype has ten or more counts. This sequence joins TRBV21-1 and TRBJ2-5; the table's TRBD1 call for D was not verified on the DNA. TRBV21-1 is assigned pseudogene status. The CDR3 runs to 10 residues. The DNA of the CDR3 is TGTGCCCAAGGGGGTGAGACCCAGTACTTC. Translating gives CAQGGETQYF.

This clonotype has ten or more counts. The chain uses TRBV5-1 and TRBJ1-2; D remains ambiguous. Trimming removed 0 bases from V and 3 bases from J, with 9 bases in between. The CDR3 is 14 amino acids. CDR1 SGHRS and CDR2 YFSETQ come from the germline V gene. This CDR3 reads CASSLGQAHYGYTF. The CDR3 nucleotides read TGCGCCAGCAGCTTGGGTCAGGCCCACTATGGCTACACCTTC.

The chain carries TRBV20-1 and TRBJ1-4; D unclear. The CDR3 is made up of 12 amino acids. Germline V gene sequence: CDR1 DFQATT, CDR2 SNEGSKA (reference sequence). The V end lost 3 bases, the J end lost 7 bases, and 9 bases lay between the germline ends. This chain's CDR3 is CSARSPGEKLFF. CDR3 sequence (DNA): TGCAGTGCTAGGAGTCCGGGTGAAAAACTGTTTTTT.

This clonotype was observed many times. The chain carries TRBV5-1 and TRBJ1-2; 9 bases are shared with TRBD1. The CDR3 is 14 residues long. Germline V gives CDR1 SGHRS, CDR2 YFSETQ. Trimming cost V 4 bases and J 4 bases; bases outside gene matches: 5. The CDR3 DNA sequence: TGCGCCAGCAGCCCGACAGGGGGGGCCTATGGCTACACCTTC. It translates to CASSPTGGAYGYTF.

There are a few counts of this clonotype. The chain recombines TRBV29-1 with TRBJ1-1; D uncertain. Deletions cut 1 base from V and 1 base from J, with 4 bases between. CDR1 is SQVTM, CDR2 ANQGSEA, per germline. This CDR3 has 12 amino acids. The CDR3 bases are TGCAGCGTTGAAGGAAAGAACACTGAAGCTTTCTTT. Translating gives CSVEGKNTEAFF.

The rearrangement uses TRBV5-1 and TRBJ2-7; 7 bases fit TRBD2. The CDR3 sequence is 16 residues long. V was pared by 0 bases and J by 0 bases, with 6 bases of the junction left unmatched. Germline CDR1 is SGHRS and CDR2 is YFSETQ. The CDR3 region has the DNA TGCGCCAGCAGCTTGGATCTAGCGGCCTCCTCCTACGAGCAGTACGTC. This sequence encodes CASSLDLAASSYEQYV.

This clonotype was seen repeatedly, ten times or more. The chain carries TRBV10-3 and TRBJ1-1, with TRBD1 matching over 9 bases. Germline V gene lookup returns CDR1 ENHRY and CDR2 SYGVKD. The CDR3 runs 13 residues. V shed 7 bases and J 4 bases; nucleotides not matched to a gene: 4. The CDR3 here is CAITTTGGTEAFF. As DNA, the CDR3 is TGTGCCATCACCACGACAGGGGGCACTGAAGCTTTCTTT.

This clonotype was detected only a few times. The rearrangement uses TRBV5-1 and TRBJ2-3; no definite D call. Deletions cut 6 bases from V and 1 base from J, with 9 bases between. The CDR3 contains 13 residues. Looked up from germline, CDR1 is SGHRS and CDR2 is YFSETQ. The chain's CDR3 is CASTYSRTDTQYF. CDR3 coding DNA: TGCGCCAGCACCTATTCCCGCACAGATACGCAGTATTTT.

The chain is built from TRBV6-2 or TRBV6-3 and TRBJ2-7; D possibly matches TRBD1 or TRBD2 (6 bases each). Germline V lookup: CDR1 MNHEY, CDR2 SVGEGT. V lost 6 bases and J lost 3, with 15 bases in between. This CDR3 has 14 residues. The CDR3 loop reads CASRKQGLDYEQYF. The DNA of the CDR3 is TGTGCCAGCAGAAAACAGGGACTTGACTACGAGCAGTACTTC.

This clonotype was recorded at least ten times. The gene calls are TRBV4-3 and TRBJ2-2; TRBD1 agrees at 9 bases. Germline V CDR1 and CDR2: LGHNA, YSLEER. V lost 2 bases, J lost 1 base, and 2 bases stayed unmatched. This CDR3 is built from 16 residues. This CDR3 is CASSQNRGLNTGELFF. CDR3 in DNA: TGCGCCAGCAGCCAAAACAGGGGGCTGAACACCGGGGAGCTGTTTTTT.

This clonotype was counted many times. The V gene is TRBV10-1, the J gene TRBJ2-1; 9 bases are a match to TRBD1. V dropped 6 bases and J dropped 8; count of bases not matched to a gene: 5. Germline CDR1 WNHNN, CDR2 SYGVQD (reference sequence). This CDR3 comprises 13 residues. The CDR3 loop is CASRGQGDHEQFF. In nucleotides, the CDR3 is TGCGCCAGCAGGGGACAGGGTGACCATGAGCAGTTCTTC.